This T cell receptor beta chain was recorded in a study of blood T cells in healthy people across ages. Overall study results and limits: Those diversity estimates obtained from one million T cells were thought to be underestimates.

Together with a sample-barcoded 5' primer, a J-beta primer mix was included in a second PCR lasting 7 to 11 cycles. One entry per CDR3 protein, called by TCRdb with MiXCR from the 5' RACE reads. This table has roughly 680,000 distinct CDR3 sequences, roughly half appearing once. Comment on this clonotype: No antigen is known for it.

CDR1 and CDR2 from the germline V gene are MDHEN and SYDVKM. Deletions cut 7 bases from V and 11 bases from J, with 17 bases between. The CDR3 has 12 amino acids. Material: blood. The rearrangement uses TRBV28 and TRBJ2-5; perhaps TRBD2 as D (5 bases). The receptor was isolated from a woman aged 80 or over in good health. The CDR3 sequence: CASTHPGWEQYF. The CDR3 nucleotides read TGTGCCAGCACCCACCCGGGGTGGGAGCAGTACTTC. The full variable domain, rest sourced from reference TRBV28 and TRBJ2-5, is DVKVTQSSRYLVKRTGEKVFLECVQDMDHENMFWYRQDPGLGLRLIYFSYDVKMKEKGDIPEGYSVSREKKERFSLILESASTNQTSMYLCASTHPGWEQYFGPGTRLLVL.